The rows below give T cell receptor beta chains drawn from one sample of a study of early T cells in non-severe SARS-CoV-2 infection. From the 5' RACE reads, TCRdb called clonotypes with MiXCR, one entry per CDR3 protein. The sample holds about 35,000 distinct CDR3 sequences, about 6.3% seen once. Specimen: whole blood. The source is an adult who was a healthcare worker with PCR-confirmed SARS-CoV-2 infection or an uninfected control (not recorded which). Both conserved end residues are part of each CDR3. D genes are given only for firm matches. The size entry is marked missing in some rows and otherwise reads once, few, many or a size class.

j_gene: TRBJ2-2; abundance: NA; d_gene: NA; v_gene: TRBV7-9; CDR3aa: CASSLPGHLTGKLFF; CDR3nt: TGTGCCAGCAGCCTGCCGGGACACCTCACCGGGAAGCTGTTTTTT
j_gene: TRBJ1-3; abundance: medium-sized; d_gene: TRBD1; v_gene: TRBV28; CDR3aa: CASSFHRGANTIYF; CDR3nt: TGTGCCAGCAGTTTCCACAGGGGGGCAAACACCATATATTTT
j_gene: TRBJ2-5; abundance: NA; d_gene: NA; v_gene: TRBV7-9; CDR3aa: CASSLEVLTQYF; CDR3nt: TGTGCCAGCAGCTTAGAAGTTCTTACCCAGTACTTC
j_gene: TRBJ2-7; abundance: NA; d_gene: TRBD2; v_gene: TRBV28; CDR3aa: CASRLYSGDRSYEQYF; CDR3nt: TGTGCCAGCAGGTTATATAGCGGGGACCGGTCCTACGAGCAGTACTTC
j_gene: TRBJ2-7; abundance: NA; d_gene: TRBD1; v_gene: TRBV5-6; CDR3aa: CASSRDRAHEQYF; CDR3nt: TGTGCCAGCAGCCGCGACAGGGCCCACGAGCAGTACTTC
j_gene: TRBJ2-7; abundance: many; d_gene: TRBD2; v_gene: TRBV7-9; CDR3aa: CASTAPGLAGTYEQYF; CDR3nt: TGTGCCAGCACCGCTCCAGGACTAGCGGGAACCTACGAGCAGTACTTC
j_gene: TRBJ2-4; abundance: NA; d_gene: NA; v_gene: TRBV6-5; CDR3aa: CASRALAKNIQYF; CDR3nt: TGTGCCAGCCGCGCCCTAGCCAAAAACATTCAGTACTTC
j_gene: TRBJ2-1; abundance: many; d_gene: NA; v_gene: TRBV2; CDR3aa: CASSEDVSSYNEQFF; CDR3nt: TGTGCCAGCAGCGAGGACGTCAGCTCCTACAATGAGCAGTTCTTC
j_gene: TRBJ2-7; abundance: few; d_gene: NA; v_gene: TRBV7-9; CDR3aa: CASSLLSSSYEQYF; CDR3nt: TGTGCCAGCAGCTTACTCTCCAGCTCCTACGAGCAGTACTTC
j_gene: TRBJ2-3; abundance: NA; d_gene: NA; v_gene: TRBV11-2; CDR3aa: CASSLAGRIGTDTQYF; CDR3nt: TGTGCCAGCAGCTTAGCGGGCAGGATCGGAACAGATACGCAGTATTTT
j_gene: TRBJ1-5; abundance: NA; d_gene: NA; v_gene: TRBV12-3/TRBV12-4; CDR3aa: CASSLTGPSNQPQHF; CDR3nt: TGTGCCAGCAGTTTAACAGGGCCGAGCAATCAGCCCCAGCATTTT
j_gene: TRBJ2-7; abundance: NA; d_gene: NA; v_gene: TRBV28; CDR3aa: CASRTGTRAAEQYF; CDR3nt: TGTGCCAGCAGAACCGGGACAAGGGCCGCCGAGCAGTACTTC
j_gene: TRBJ2-3; abundance: NA; d_gene: NA; v_gene: TRBV4-2; CDR3aa: CASSQGSSRSPDTQYF; CDR3nt: TGTGCCAGCAGCCAAGGTAGTAGCAGGAGCCCAGATACGCAGTATTTT
j_gene: TRBJ2-1; abundance: medium-sized; d_gene: TRBD2; v_gene: TRBV19; CDR3aa: CASTSLAESYNEQFF; CDR3nt: TGTGCCAGTACCTCACTAGCGGAGTCCTACAATGAGCAGTTCTTC
j_gene: TRBJ1-5; abundance: NA; d_gene: NA; v_gene: TRBV3-1; CDR3aa: CASSRVASNQPQHF; CDR3nt: TGTGCCAGCAGCAGGGTCGCCTCCAATCAGCCCCAGCATTTT
j_gene: TRBJ2-7; abundance: few; d_gene: NA; v_gene: TRBV12-3/TRBV12-4; CDR3aa: CASTGRTEPHF; CDR3nt: TGTGCCAGCACTGGTCGGACAGAACCGCACTTC
j_gene: TRBJ2-2; abundance: many; d_gene: NA; v_gene: TRBV9; CDR3aa: CASSVASGELFF; CDR3nt: TGTGCCAGCAGCGTAGCGTCCGGGGAGCTGTTTTTT
j_gene: TRBJ1-2; abundance: few; d_gene: NA; v_gene: TRBV29-1; CDR3aa: CSVRWGDYGYTF; CDR3nt: TGCAGCGTTCGTTGGGGGGACTATGGCTACACCTTC
j_gene: TRBJ1-2; abundance: few; d_gene: NA; v_gene: TRBV21-1; CDR3aa: CASSRETADYGYTF; CDR3nt: TGTGCCAGCAGCAGGGAGACAGCCGACTATGGCTACACCTTC
j_gene: TRBJ1-1; abundance: many; d_gene: NA; v_gene: TRBV5-5; CDR3aa: CASSSGLRLAFF; CDR3nt: TGTGCCAGCAGCTCGGGACTACGGTTGGCTTTCTTT
j_gene: TRBJ2-5; abundance: few; d_gene: TRBD1; v_gene: TRBV28; CDR3aa: CASSLGTGATQYF; CDR3nt: TGTGCCAGCAGTTTGGGGACAGGGGCGACCCAGTACTTC
j_gene: TRBJ2-7; abundance: many; d_gene: TRBD2; v_gene: TRBV18; CDR3aa: CASSPRLAGVEQYF; CDR3nt: TGTGCCAGCTCACCTAGGCTAGCGGGAGTCGAGCAGTACTTC
j_gene: TRBJ2-1; abundance: many; d_gene: NA; v_gene: TRBV20-1; CDR3aa: CSARDASYNEQFF; CDR3nt: TGCAGTGCTAGAGACGCTAGCTACAATGAGCAGTTCTTC
j_gene: TRBJ1-2; abundance: few; d_gene: NA; v_gene: TRBV28; CDR3aa: CASSSGSHEYGYTF; CDR3nt: TGTGCCAGCAGTTCCGGGAGCCACGAATATGGCTACACCTTC
j_gene: TRBJ1-2; abundance: NA; d_gene: TRBD1; v_gene: TRBV20-1; CDR3aa: CSATAQGNYGYTF; CDR3nt: TGCAGTGCTACGGCACAGGGGAACTATGGCTACACCTTC
j_gene: TRBJ1-3; abundance: few; d_gene: NA; v_gene: TRBV13; CDR3aa: CASSSPGASRNTIYF; CDR3nt: TGTGCCAGCAGCTCGCCAGGGGCGTCTAGAAACACCATATATTTT
j_gene: TRBJ1-2; abundance: many; d_gene: NA; v_gene: TRBV7-9; CDR3aa: CASSATGTDYGYTF; CDR3nt: TGTGCCAGCAGCGCTACAGGGACCGACTATGGCTACACCTTC
j_gene: TRBJ2-4; abundance: many; d_gene: NA; v_gene: TRBV10-3; CDR3aa: CAISQPSGPRVQYF; CDR3nt: TGTGCCATCAGCCAACCCTCGGGACCCCGCGTTCAGTACTTC